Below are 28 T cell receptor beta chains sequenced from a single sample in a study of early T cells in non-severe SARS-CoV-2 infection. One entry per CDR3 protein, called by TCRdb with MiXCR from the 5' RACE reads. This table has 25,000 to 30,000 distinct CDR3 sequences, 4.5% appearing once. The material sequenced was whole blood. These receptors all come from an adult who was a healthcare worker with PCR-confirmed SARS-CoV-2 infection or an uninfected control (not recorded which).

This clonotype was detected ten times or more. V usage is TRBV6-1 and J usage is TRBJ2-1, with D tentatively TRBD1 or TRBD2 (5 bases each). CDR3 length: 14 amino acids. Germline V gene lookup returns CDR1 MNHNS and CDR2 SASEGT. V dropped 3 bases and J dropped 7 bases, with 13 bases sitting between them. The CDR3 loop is CASSDGRWGNEQFF. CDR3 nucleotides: TGTGCCAGCAGTGATGGTAGATGGGGGAATGAGCAGTTCTTC.

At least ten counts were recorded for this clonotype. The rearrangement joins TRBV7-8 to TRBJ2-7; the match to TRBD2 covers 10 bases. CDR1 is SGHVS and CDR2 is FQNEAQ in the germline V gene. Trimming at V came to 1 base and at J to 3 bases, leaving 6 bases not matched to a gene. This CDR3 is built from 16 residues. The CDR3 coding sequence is TGTGCCAGCAGCTTAGGATTTCTAGCGGGGGACTACGAGCAGTACTTC. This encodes CASSLGFLAGDYEQYF. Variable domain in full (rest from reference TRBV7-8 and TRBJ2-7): GAGVSQSPRYKVAKRGQDVALRCDPISGHVSLFWYQQALGQGPEFLTYFQNEAQLDKSGLPSDRFFAERPEGSVSTLKIQRTQQEDSAVYLCASSLGFLAGDYEQYFGPGTRLTVT.

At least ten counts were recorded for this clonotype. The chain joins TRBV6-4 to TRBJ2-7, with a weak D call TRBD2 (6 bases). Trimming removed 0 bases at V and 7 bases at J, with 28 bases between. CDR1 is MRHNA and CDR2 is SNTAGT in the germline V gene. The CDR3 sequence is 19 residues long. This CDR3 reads CASSDSSYPRQSRGIEQYF. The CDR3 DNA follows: TGTGCCAGCAGTGACTCGAGTTATCCTCGACAGTCCCGGGGGATTGAGCAGTACTTC.

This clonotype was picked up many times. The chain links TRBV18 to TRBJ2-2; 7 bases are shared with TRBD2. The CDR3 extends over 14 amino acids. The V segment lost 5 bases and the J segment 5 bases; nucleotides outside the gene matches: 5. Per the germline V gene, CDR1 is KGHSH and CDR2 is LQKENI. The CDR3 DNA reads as TGTGCCAGCTCAAACAAAGCGGGAACCGGGGAGCTGTTTTTT. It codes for CASSNKAGTGELFF.

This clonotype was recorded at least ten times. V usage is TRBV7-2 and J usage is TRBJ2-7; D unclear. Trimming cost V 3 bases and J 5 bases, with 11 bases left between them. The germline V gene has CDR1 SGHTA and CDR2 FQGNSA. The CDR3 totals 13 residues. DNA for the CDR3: TGTGCCAGCAGCTTCCAGGCAGGCGACGAGCAGTACTTC. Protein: CASSFQAGDEQYF.

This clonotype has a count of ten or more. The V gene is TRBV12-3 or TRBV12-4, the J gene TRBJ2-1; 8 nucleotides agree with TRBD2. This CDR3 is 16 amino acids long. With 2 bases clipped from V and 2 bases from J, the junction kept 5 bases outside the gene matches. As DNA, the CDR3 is TGTGCCAGCAGTTTAACCCCTAGCGGGCCCTACAATGAGCAGTTCTTC. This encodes CASSLTPSGPYNEQFF.

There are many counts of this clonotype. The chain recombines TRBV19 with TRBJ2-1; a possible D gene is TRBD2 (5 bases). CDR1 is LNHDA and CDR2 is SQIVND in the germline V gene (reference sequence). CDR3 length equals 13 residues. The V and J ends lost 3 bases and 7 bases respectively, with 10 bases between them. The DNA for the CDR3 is TGTGCCAGTAGTATGCCGGGGAAAAATGAGCAGTTCTTC. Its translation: CASSMPGKNEQFF. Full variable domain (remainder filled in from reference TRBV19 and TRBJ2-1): DGGITQSPKYLFRKEGQNVTLSCEQNLNHDAMYWYRQDPGQGLRLIYYSQIVNDFQKGDIAEGYSVSREKKESFPLTVTSAQKNPTAFYLCASSMPGKNEQFFGPGTRLTVL.

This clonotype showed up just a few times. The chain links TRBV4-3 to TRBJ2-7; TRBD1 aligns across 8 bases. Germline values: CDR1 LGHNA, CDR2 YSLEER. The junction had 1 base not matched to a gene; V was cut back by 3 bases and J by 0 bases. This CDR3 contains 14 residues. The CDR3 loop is CASSQTGVSYEQYF. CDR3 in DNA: TGCGCCAGCAGCCAGACAGGGGTCTCCTACGAGCAGTACTTC.

The CDR3 coding sequence is TGTGCCAGCAGCCCGACTCCCAAGCGGGAGTTGGACGAGCAGTACTTC. Amino acids: CASSPTPKRELDEQYF. This chain links TRBV3-2 with TRBJ2-7; TRBD2 is the table's D call, not checked against the DNA. TRBV3-2 constitutes a pseudogene. This CDR3 spans 16 amino acids.

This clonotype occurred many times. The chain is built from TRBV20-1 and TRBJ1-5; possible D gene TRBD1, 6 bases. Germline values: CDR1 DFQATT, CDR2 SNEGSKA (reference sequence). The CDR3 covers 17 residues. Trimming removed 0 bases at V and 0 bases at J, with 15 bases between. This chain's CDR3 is CSARDRQRGFSNQPQHF. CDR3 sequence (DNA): TGCAGTGCTAGAGATAGGCAAAGGGGGTTTAGCAATCAGCCCCAGCATTTT.

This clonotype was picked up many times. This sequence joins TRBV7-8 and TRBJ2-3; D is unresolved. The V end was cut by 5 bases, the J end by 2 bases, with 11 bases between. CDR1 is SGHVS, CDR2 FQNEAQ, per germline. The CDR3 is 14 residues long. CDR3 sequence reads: CASSPRYPTDTQYF. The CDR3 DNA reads TGTGCCAGCAGCCCACGGTACCCCACAGATACGCAGTATTTT.

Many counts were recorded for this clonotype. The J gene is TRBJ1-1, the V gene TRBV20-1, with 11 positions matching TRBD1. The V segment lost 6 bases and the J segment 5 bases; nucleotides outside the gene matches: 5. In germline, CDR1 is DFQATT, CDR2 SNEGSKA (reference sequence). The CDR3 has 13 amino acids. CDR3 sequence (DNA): TGCAGTGCCAAGGGACAGGGGGGAACTGAAGCTTTCTTT. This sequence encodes CSAKGQGGTEAFF.

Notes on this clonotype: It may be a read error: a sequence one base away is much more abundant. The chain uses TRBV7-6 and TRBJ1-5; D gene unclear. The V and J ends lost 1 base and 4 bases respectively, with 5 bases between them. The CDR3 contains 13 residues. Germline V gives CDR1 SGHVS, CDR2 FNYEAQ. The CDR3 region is CASSLGENQPQHF. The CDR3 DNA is TGTGCCAGCAGCTTAGGGGAAAATCAGCCCCAGCATTTT.

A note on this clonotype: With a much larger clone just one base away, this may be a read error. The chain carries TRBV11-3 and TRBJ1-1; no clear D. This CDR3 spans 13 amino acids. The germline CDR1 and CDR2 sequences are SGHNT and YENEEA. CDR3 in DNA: TGTACCAGCAGCTTAGGGCAAAACACTGAAGCTTTCTTT. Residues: CTSSLGQNTEAFF.

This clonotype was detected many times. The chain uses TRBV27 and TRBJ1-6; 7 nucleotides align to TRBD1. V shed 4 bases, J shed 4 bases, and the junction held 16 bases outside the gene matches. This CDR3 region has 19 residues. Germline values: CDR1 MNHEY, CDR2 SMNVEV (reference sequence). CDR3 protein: CASSSTKTQQGNYNSPLHF. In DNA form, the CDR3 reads TGTGCCAGCAGTTCAACTAAAACACAACAGGGGAATTATAATTCACCCCTCCACTTT.

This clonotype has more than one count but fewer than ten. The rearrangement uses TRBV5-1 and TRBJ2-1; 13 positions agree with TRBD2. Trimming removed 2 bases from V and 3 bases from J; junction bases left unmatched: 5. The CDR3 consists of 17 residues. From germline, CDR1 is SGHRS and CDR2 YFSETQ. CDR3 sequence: CASSFGLAGVNYNEQFF. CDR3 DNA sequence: TGCGCCAGCAGCTTCGGACTAGCGGGAGTAAACTACAATGAGCAGTTCTTC.

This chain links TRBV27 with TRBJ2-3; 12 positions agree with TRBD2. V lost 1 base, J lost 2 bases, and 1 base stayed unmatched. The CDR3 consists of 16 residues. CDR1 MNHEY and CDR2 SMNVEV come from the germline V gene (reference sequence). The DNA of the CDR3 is TGTGCCAGCAGTTTATGGACTAGCGGGATCACAGATACGCAGTATTTT. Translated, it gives CASSLWTSGITDTQYF.

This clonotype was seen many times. CDR3 sequence: CASSRLSPRGGTDTQYF. The DNA for the CDR3 is TGTGCCAGCAGCCGCCTCTCCCCACGGGGTGGCACAGATACGCAGTATTTT. The chain has TRBV3-1 and TRBJ2-3, with D perhaps TRBD2 (5 bases). The CDR3 sequence is 17 residues long. The V gene's germline CDR1 is LGHDT and CDR2 YNNKEL (reference sequence). V lost 4 bases, J lost 1 base, and 18 bases lay in between.

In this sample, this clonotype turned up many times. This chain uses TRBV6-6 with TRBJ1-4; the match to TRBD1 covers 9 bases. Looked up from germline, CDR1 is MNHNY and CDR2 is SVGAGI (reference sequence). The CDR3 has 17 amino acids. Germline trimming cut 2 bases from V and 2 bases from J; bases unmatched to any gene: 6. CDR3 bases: TGTGCCAGCAGTTACCCGAAGACAGGGGGGACTAATGAAAAACTGTTTTTT. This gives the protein CASSYPKTGGTNEKLFF.

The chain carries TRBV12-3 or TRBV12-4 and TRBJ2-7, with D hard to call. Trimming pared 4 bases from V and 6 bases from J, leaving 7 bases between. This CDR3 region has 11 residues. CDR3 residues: CASSSHREQYF. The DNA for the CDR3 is TGTGCCAGCAGTTCTCATCGCGAGCAGTACTTC.

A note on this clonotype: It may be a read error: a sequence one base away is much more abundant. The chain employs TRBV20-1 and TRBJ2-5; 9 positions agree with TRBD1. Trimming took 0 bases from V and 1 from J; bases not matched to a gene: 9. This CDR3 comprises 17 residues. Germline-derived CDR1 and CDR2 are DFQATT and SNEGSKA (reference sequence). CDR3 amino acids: CSARDWETGGAQETQYF. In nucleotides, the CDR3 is TGCAGTGCTAGAGATTGGGAGACAGGGGGGGCCCAAGAGACCCAGTACTTC.

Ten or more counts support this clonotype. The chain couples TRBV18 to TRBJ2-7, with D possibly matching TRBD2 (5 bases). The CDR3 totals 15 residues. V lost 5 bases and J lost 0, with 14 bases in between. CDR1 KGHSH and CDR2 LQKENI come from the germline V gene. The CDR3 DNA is TGTGCCAGCTCAAAGACTACCGTGGGCTCCTACGAGCAGTACTTC. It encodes CASSKTTVGSYEQYF. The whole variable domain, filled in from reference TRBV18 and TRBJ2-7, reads NAGVMQNPRHLVRRRGQEARLRCSPMKGHSHVYWYRQLPEEGLKFMVYLQKENIIDESGMPKERFSAEFPKEGPSILRIQQVVRGDSAAYFCASSKTTVGSYEQYFGPGTRLTVT.

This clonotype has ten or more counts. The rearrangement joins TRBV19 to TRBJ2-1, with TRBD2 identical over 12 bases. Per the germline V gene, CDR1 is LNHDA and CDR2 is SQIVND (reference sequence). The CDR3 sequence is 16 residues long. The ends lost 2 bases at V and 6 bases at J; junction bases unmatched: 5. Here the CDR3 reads CASSISVLAGGNEQFF. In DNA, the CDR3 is TGTGCCAGTAGTATAAGCGTACTAGCGGGAGGCAATGAGCAGTTCTTC.

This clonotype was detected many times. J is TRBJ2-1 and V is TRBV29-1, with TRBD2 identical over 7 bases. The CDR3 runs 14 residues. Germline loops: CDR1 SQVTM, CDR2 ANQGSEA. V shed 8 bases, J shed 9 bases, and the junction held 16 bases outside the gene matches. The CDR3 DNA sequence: TGCAGCATAAGAAGGGACCGGGAGGTCTTTGAGCAGTTCTTC. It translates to CSIRRDREVFEQFF.

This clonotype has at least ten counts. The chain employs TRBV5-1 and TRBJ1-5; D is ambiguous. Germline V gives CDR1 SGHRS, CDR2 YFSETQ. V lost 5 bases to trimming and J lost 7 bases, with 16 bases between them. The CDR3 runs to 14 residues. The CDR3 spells CASRPTAVKQPQHF. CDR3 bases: TGCGCCAGCAGACCGACTGCGGTGAAACAGCCCCAGCATTTT.

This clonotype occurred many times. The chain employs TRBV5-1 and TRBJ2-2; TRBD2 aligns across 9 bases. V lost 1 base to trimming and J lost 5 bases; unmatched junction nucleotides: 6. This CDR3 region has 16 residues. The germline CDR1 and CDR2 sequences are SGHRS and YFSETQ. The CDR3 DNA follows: TGCGCCAGCAGCTTGCGAGCGGGAGGAGGTACCGGGGAGCTGTTTTTT. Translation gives CASSLRAGGGTGELFF. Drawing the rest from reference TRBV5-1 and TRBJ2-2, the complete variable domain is KAGVTQTPRYLIKTRGQQVTLSCSPISGHRSVSWYQQTPGQGLQFLFEYFSETQRNKGNFPGRFSGRQFSNSRSEMNVSTLELGDSALYLCASSLRAGGGTGELFFGEGSRLTVL.

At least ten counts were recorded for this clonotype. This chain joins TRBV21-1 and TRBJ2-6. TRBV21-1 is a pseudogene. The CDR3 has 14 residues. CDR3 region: CASSKGGGANVLTF. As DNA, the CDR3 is TGTGCCAGCAGCAAAGGCGGTGGGGCCAACGTCCTGACTTTC.

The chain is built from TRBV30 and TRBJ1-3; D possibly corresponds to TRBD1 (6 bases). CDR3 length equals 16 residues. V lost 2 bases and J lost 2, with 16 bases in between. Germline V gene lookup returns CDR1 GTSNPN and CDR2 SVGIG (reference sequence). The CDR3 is CAWSSRGAATGNTIYF. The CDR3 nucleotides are TGTGCCTGGAGTTCACGGGGGGCTGCGACTGGAAACACCATATATTTT.